Included here is one T cell receptor (beta chain) sequence, with context. This specimen belongs to a study of T cell changes during pregnancy in multiple sclerosis. This CDR3 contains 16 residues. V was pared by 4 bases and J by 2 bases, with 15 bases between. Germline V CDR1 and CDR2: MNHNY, SVGAGI (reference sequence). Produced via immunoSEQ multiplex PCR; TCRdb's table is partial and in-frame only. The sample includes around 31,000 clones, about nine tenths of them seen just once. This rearrangement joins TRBV6-6 to TRBJ2-1; D unresolved. Source: CD8+ T cells from peripheral blood mononuclear cells, taken in the second trimester of pregnancy. The receptor was derived from a female donor with multiple sclerosis, enrolled in a pregnancy study. The CDR3 loop is CASSSVQSSTYNEQFF. CDR3 nucleotide sequence: TGTGCCAGCAGTTCAGTTCAGTCCTCGACCTACAATGAGCAGTTCTTC.